This TCR beta chain was captured by sequencing in a study of cytotoxic CD8 clonotypes in ibrutinib-treated CLL. General observations from the study: Rare overall, public clonotypes shrank or held steady under therapy. Baseline levels of clonality went above those of age-matched healthy donors and moved with circulating CD8+ T-cell counts.

A word on this clone: The antigen remains undetermined.

TCRdb's table, derived via immunoSEQ multiplex PCR, lists solely in-frame clones and lacks some. The sample lists about 130,000 clones, about 79% seen once, with 9.5% to 15% in the top ten. V shed 4 bases and J shed 4 bases, with 8 bases lying between them. Looked up from germline, CDR1 is SNHLY and CDR2 is FYNNEI. This CDR3 is 13 amino acids long. The clonotype was recovered from a human donor with chronic lymphocytic leukemia. The chain carries TRBV2 and TRBJ2-1; tentatively, D is TRBD1 (5 bases). Sample: PBMCs, taken after 12 months of ibrutinib treatment. The CDR3 reads CASSGDRYNEQFF. CDR3 nucleotides: TGTGCCAGCAGTGGTGACAGATACAATGAGCAGTTCTTC.